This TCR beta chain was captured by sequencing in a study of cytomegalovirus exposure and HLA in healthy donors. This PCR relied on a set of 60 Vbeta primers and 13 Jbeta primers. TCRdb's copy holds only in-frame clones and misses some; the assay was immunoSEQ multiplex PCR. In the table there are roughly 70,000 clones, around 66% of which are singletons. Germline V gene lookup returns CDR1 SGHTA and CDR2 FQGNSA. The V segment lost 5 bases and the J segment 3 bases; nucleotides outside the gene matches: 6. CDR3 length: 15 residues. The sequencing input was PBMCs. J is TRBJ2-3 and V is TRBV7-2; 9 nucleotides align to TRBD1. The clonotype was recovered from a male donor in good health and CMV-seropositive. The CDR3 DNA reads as TGTGCCAGCAGCCGAGGGACAGGGAAGACAGATACGCAGTATTTT. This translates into CASSRGTGKTDTQYF.